What follows are 30 T cell receptor beta chains derived from one specimen sequenced in a study of shared clonotypes between healthy human individuals. Repertoires were generated with immunoSEQ multiplex PCR, while TCRdb's copy carries only in-frame clones and drops some. The sample lists millions of clones, over 85% occurring once. The sequencing input was naive CD4+ T cells from PBMCs. The subset denotes: CD45RA+ positively selected. The receptors here all came from a young man in good health. Some clones in this sample may be carry-over from other donors' samples.

The chain couples TRBV19 to TRBJ2-7, with 7 nucleotides matching TRBD2. The germline V gene has CDR1 LNHDA and CDR2 SQIVND (reference sequence). J was trimmed by 4 bases and V by 4 bases; bases with no gene match: 10. The CDR3 runs to 15 residues. CDR3 in DNA: TGTGCCAGTAGTAGTAGTGGCGGGAGTAGGTACGAGCAGTACTTC. Encoded protein: CASSSSGGSRYEQYF.

The rearrangement links TRBV7-3 to TRBJ1-1; no definite D call. The CDR3 runs to 13 residues. V was trimmed by 5 bases and J by 3 bases, leaving 10 bases between them. Germline assignment: CDR1 SGHTA and CDR2 FQGTGA. The chain's CDR3 is CASSSHMDTEAFF. The CDR3 region has the DNA TGTGCCAGCAGCAGCCATATGGACACTGAAGCTTTCTTT.

The chain couples TRBV28 to TRBJ2-7; 9 positions agree with TRBD1. V gave up 4 bases and J gave up 2 bases; unmatched junction bases: 6. In germline, CDR1 is MDHEN, CDR2 SYDVKM. This CDR3 region has 15 residues. CDR3 region: CASSWDRESTYEQYF. The CDR3 coding sequence is TGTGCCAGCAGTTGGGACAGGGAGTCTACCTACGAGCAGTACTTC.

V and J are TRBV5-1 and TRBJ2-5; the match to TRBD2 covers 10 bases. The J call may be faulty, since TRBJ2-7 better matches the DNA end. Germline CDR1 reads SGHRS; CDR2 reads YFSETQ. The CDR3 consists of 14 residues. The CDR3 loop reads CASSFNGLADEQYF. As DNA, the CDR3 is TGCGCCAGCAGCTTTAACGGACTAGCGGACGAGCAGTACTTC.

The chain is built from TRBV6-1 and TRBJ2-3; 8 bases fit TRBD2. The CDR3 sequence is 20 residues long. J gave up 2 bases and V 3 bases, and 19 bases lay outside the gene matches. The germline V gene has CDR1 MNHNS and CDR2 SASEGT. The CDR3 coding sequence is TGTGCCAGCAGTGATCGGCGAGCGGGAGTGATAAACCCATACACAGATACGCAGTATTTT. It yields the protein CASSDRRAGVINPYTDTQYF.

This sequence joins TRBV6-6 and TRBJ1-1, with TRBD1 as a possible D gene (6 bases). V was cut by 4 bases and J by 1 base, with 16 bases left in between. CDR3 length: 16 residues. Germline CDR1 is MNHNY and CDR2 is SVGAGI (reference sequence). The CDR3 protein is CASSSPLRGSNTEAFF. The CDR3 coding sequence is TGTGCCAGCAGTTCACCGCTCAGGGGCTCGAACACTGAAGCTTTCTTT.

The rearrangement links TRBV7-9 to TRBJ2-5, with 7 nucleotides matching TRBD2. The ends lost 5 bases at V and 1 base at J; junction bases unmatched: 4. Per the germline V gene, CDR1 is SEHNR and CDR2 is FQNEAQ (reference sequence). This CDR3 contains 14 residues. DNA for the CDR3: TGTGCCAGCAGCATCCGACTAGCCCAAGAGACCCAGTACTTC. Translating gives CASSIRLAQETQYF.

In the case of this clone: Other DNA sequences in the same sample also yield this CDR3. V is TRBV6-5 and J is TRBJ2-7, with a tentative D call TRBD1 (6 bases). Germline V gives CDR1 MNHEY, CDR2 SVGAGI. Between the trimmed V and J ends, which lost 4 bases and 4 bases, there was a span of 8 bases. The CDR3 runs 12 residues. In DNA form, the CDR3 reads TGTGCCAGCAGTTCTACAGGGTACGAGCAGTACTTC. This gives the protein CASSSTGYEQYF.

V usage is TRBV5-5 and J usage is TRBJ2-6, with 8 bases matching TRBD2. The CDR3 has 18 amino acids. The germline gives CDR1 SGHKS, CDR2 YYEKEE (reference sequence). V trimming: 3 bases; J trimming: 5 bases; junction bases outside the gene matches: 13. The CDR3 sequence: CASSSDSGTGWWANVLTF. The CDR3 DNA is TGTGCCAGCAGCTCAGATAGCGGGACCGGGTGGTGGGCCAACGTCCTGACTTTC.

This clone was detected only a few times. The CDR3: CASRRRDIYEQYF. The CDR3 DNA follows: TGTGCCAGCAGACGAAGGGACATATACGAGCAGTACTTC. This chain joins TRBV6-6 and TRBJ2-7, with TRBD1 as a possible D gene (6 bases). V dropped 6 bases and J dropped 4 bases, with 13 bases sitting between them. Germline values: CDR1 MNHNY, CDR2 SVGAGI (reference sequence). CDR3 length: 13 residues.

The chain uses TRBV19 and TRBJ2-5; 14 nucleotides match TRBD2. The CDR3 has 15 residues. Trimming removed 5 bases from V and 6 bases from J; junction bases left unmatched: 5. Germline loops: CDR1 LNHDA, CDR2 SQIVND (reference sequence). CDR3 DNA: TGTGCCAGTAGTCCGGGACTAGCGGGAGCCAAGACCCAGTACTTC. This gives the protein CASSPGLAGAKTQYF. Full variable domain (rest looked up from reference TRBV19 and TRBJ2-5): DGGITQSPKYLFRKEGQNVTLSCEQNLNHDAMYWYRQDPGQGLRLIYYSQIVNDFQKGDIAEGYSVSREKKESFPLTVTSAQKNPTAFYLCASSPGLAGAKTQYFGPGTRLLVL.

CDR3 coding DNA: TGTGCCATCAGTGAGTCGACTTGGGGGGGTGGGCACACTGAAGCTTTCTTT. Amino acid sequence: CAISESTWGGGHTEAFF. The J gene is TRBJ1-1, the V gene TRBV10-3, with D perhaps TRBD1 (5 bases). V was pared by 0 bases and J by 3 bases, with 17 bases between. Germline V CDR1 and CDR2: ENHRY, SYGVKD. The CDR3 contains 17 residues.

The rearrangement joins TRBV25-1 to TRBJ2-2; 10 positions agree with TRBD1. The CDR3 is 16 residues long. Germline CDR1 MGHDK, CDR2 SYGVNS. V lost 5 bases and J lost 6; bases outside the gene matches: 9. CDR3 DNA sequence: TGTGCCAGCAGTCCAGGGGACGGGACAGGGGCCGGGGAGCTGTTTTTT. The encoded protein is CASSPGDGTGAGELFF.

This CDR3 is CASSQAGNTDTQYF. The CDR3 DNA sequence: TGCGCCAGCAGCCAGGCAGGTAACACAGATACGCAGTATTTT. The chain combines TRBV4-1 with TRBJ2-3; D is uncertain. The CDR3 is 14 amino acids. Germline CDR1 is MGHRA and CDR2 is YSYEKL. Between the trimmed V and J ends, which lost 3 bases and 2 bases, there was a span of 9 bases.

This clone was detected once. The genes are TRBV30 and TRBJ2-1, with TRBD2 matching 7 bases. Germline values: CDR1 GTSNPN, CDR2 SVGIG (reference sequence). V lost 0 bases and J lost 7; bases outside the gene matches: 24. The CDR3 has 20 residues. The CDR3 region has the DNA TGTGCCTGGAGTGTAATCAGAGCGTTTGGCGGGAGCCCCCTTCGTAATGAGCAGTTCTTC. This encodes CAWSVIRAFGGSPLRNEQFF.

The gene calls are TRBV5-1 and TRBJ2-1, with 14 bases lining up with TRBD2. The CDR3 consists of 21 residues. With 4 bases clipped from V and 0 bases from J, the junction kept 15 bases outside the gene matches. Germline lookup yields CDR1 SGHRS and CDR2 YFSETQ. CDR3: CASSTPGQGGTSGSSYNEQFF. The CDR3 DNA is TGCGCCAGCAGCACCCCGGGACAGGGAGGGACTAGCGGGAGCTCCTACAATGAGCAGTTCTTC. Looking up the rest from reference TRBV5-1 and TRBJ2-1 gives the full variable domain: KAGVTQTPRYLIKTRGQQVTLSCSPISGHRSVSWYQQTPGQGLQFLFEYFSETQRNKGNFPGRFSGRQFSNSRSEMNVSTLELGDSALYLCASSTPGQGGTSGSSYNEQFFGPGTRLTVL.

This chain joins TRBV6-5 and TRBJ2-7; D may correspond to TRBD1 or TRBD2 (6 bases each). The V gene's germline CDR1 is MNHEY and CDR2 SVGAGI. Trimming left V 2 bases short and J 4 bases short, with 12 bases between. This CDR3 contains 14 residues. This CDR3 reads CASSYPGATYEQYF. CDR3 nucleotide sequence: TGTGCCAGCAGTTACCCGGGGGCTACATACGAGCAGTACTTC.

This clone was detected once. This chain uses TRBV10-3 with TRBJ2-7, with TRBD2 matching 13 bases. The CDR3 spans 15 residues. Losses at the gene ends were 2 bases for V and 4 bases for J; bases not matched to a gene: 2. Germline assignment: CDR1 ENHRY and CDR2 SYGVKD. CDR3 region: CAISEPTSGRYEQYF. The CDR3 nucleotides are TGTGCCATCAGTGAGCCGACTAGCGGGAGGTACGAGCAGTACTTC.

V usage is TRBV5-1 and J usage is TRBJ2-1; 10 nucleotides match TRBD1. CDR3 length equals 16 residues. The germline CDR1 and CDR2 sequences are SGHRS and YFSETQ. Germline trimming cut 4 bases from V and 6 bases from J; bases unmatched to any gene: 10. CDR3 sequence (DNA): TGCGCCAGCAGCCTCGACAGGGGGCTTATTCTCAATGAGCAGTTCTTC. Translating gives CASSLDRGLILNEQFF.

A single count supports this clone. CDR3 bases: TGTGCCAGCAGCTTTTCCAGGGGTTTGGGCACCGGGGAGCTGTTTTTT. It yields the protein CASSFSRGLGTGELFF. The chain links TRBV5-5 to TRBJ2-2, with a tentative D call TRBD1 (6 bases). The CDR3 sequence is 16 residues long. With 2 bases removed from V and 4 bases from J, the gap between germline ends came to 15 bases. The germline CDR1 and CDR2 sequences are SGHKS and YYEKEE (reference sequence).

The chain recombines TRBV28 with TRBJ2-7; TRBD2 agrees at 10 bases. Per the germline V gene, CDR1 is MDHEN and CDR2 is SYDVKM. V was clipped by 5 bases and J by 2 bases; unmatched bases: 3. The CDR3 has 14 amino acids. CDR3 coding DNA: TGTGCCAGCAGTCTAGCGGGAGTAGCCTACGAGCAGTACTTC. This gives the protein CASSLAGVAYEQYF.

The CDR3 DNA reads as TGTGCCATCAGTGAGCCTACCCCGTACGAGCAGTACTTC. It encodes CAISEPTPYEQYF. V usage is TRBV10-3 and J usage is TRBJ2-7; no clear D. Trimming cost V 2 bases and J 4 bases, with 9 bases left between them. Per the germline V gene, CDR1 is ENHRY and CDR2 is SYGVKD. The CDR3 consists of 13 residues.

The chain employs TRBV14 and TRBJ2-2; D unclear. Trimming removed 0 bases at V and 4 bases at J, with 9 bases between. This CDR3 has 15 amino acids. Germline lookup yields CDR1 SGHDN and CDR2 FVKESK. CDR3 residues: CASSQDFPGTGELFF. DNA for the CDR3: TGTGCCAGCAGCCAAGATTTCCCGGGCACCGGGGAGCTGTTTTTT.

This chain joins TRBV19 and TRBJ1-5; possible D gene TRBD1, 6 bases. The V gene's germline CDR1 is LNHDA and CDR2 SQIVND (reference sequence). The V gene lost 4 bases and the J gene lost 2 bases, with 12 bases spanning the gap. CDR3 length: 15 amino acids. This CDR3 is CASSTTQGRNQPQHF. CDR3 DNA sequence: TGTGCCAGTAGTACGACACAGGGTCGCAATCAGCCCCAGCATTTT.

This rearrangement joins TRBV5-6 to TRBJ2-3, with 7 positions matching TRBD2. The germline CDR1 and CDR2 sequences are SGHDT and YYEEEE. CDR3 length: 16 amino acids. The J segment lost 2 bases and the V segment lost 0 bases, leaving 6 bases of the junction unmatched. The chain's CDR3 is CASSLATGLDTDTQYF. The CDR3 bases are TGTGCCAGCAGCTTGGCGACTGGACTAGACACAGATACGCAGTATTTT.

The V call is TRBV2, the J call TRBJ1-3; 12 nucleotides match TRBD1. The CDR3 length is 14 residues. With V trimmed by 5 bases and J by 9 bases, 5 bases remained unmatched. Germline CDR1 and CDR2: SNHLY and FYNNEI. CDR3 DNA sequence: TGTGCCAGCAGTAGGGGACAGGGGGCTAGCACCATATATTTT. Amino acid sequence: CASSRGQGASTIYF.

This clone is a singleton in its sample. The chain employs TRBV15 and TRBJ2-7, with TRBD2 as a possible D gene (8 bases). Germline lookup yields CDR1 LNHNV and CDR2 YYDKDF (reference sequence). Trimming pared 1 base from V and 4 bases from J, leaving 17 bases between. This CDR3 is built from 16 residues. CDR3 bases: TGTGCCACCAGCAGAGGCCGGGAGGGGGCTAAGTACGAGCAGTACTTC. Its protein product is CATSRGREGAKYEQYF.

V gene TRBV11-3 combines with J gene TRBJ2-3; perhaps D is TRBD1 or TRBD2 (6 bases each). The CDR3 has 15 amino acids. Trimming stripped 2 bases from V and 0 bases from J, with 9 bases between. Per the germline V gene, CDR1 is SGHNT and CDR2 is YENEEA. Written as DNA, the CDR3 is TGTGCCAGCAGCTTATCGGGGGCGAGCACAGATACGCAGTATTTT. It specifies CASSLSGASTDTQYF.

The chain employs TRBV20-1 and TRBJ2-7, with D possibly TRBD2 on 5 matching bases. V was shortened by 7 bases and J by 1 base, with 8 bases between the two germline ends. CDR3 length equals 11 residues. The germline gives CDR1 DFQATT, CDR2 SNEGSKA (reference sequence). The DNA of the CDR3 is TGCAGTGGCGAGGGTTCCTACGAGCAGTACTTC. Amino acid sequence: CSGEGSYEQYF.

CDR3 DNA: TGCGCCAGCAGCCGCCAACGCGGAACAGATACGCAGTATTTT. Its protein is CASSRQRGTDTQYF. The chain links TRBV4-1 to TRBJ2-3; no reliable D call. Trimming cost V 4 bases and J 3 bases, with 11 bases left between them. This CDR3 spans 14 amino acids. Germline V gene lookup returns CDR1 MGHRA and CDR2 YSYEKL.